This T cell receptor (beta chain) derives from a study of shared clonotypes between healthy human individuals (dated by TCRdb to 2020 to 2022). For the wider study: A few men and a couple of women, aged 18 to 49 years, made up the cohort. Per donor, leukapheresis produced somewhere between about 0.9 and 9 billion PBMCs. To estimate repertoire size and how much clonotypes are shared between individuals, the study performed deep sequencing of blood TCR repertoires from a few healthy adults. For each donor, three plates each were used for CD4 naive and CD4 memory, two plates were used for CD8 naive, and one plate was used for CD8 memory. Different laboratories and diverse techniques were used to prepare libraries and sequence TCR repertoires, to increase sequencing depth and limit assay-specific biases.

TCR CDR3 regions were amplified from genomic DNA by multiplex PCR using the deep immunoSEQ assay. For each cell subset, the extracted genomic DNA was distributed evenly across all wells of several immunoSEQ 96-well plates, and each plate served as one replicate. For sorted subsets, roughly 200 ng of genomic DNA, equivalent to 25,000 to 35,000 T cell genomes, went into each replicate PCR. Purified libraries were measured with a Qubit 3.0 fluorometer, size-checked on a Bioanalyzer 2100, and measured again with the KAPA Library Quantification kit. Each immunoSEQ 96-well plate was sequenced on its own single-read 150-cycle Illumina NextSeq 550 flow cell. Per the authors' processing: The immunoSEQ output contained only junctional sequences without quality scores, so filtering could not match that applied to full-length reads. Sequences were annotated with PyIR, a Python wrapper for IgBLAST v1.9, and V/J genes and CDR3 were assigned using IMGT germline references. Reads with weak V/J assignments (E-value above 1e-6), missing CDR3, stop codons, out-of-frame junctions, or ambiguous translated residues were removed. A V3J clonotype was defined by an identical inferred V gene, J gene, and CDR3 amino acid sequence. The percentage overlap between two repertoires was calculated by dividing the number of shared unique clonotypes by the size of the smaller repertoire. Repertoire richness was assessed with RTK rarefaction, the Chao1 estimator, and Recon v2.1 estimates of unobserved clonotypes. Generation probabilities for all TCRbeta clonotypes obtained by the gDNA method from a handful of donors were computed using OLGA. TCRdb took over this immuneACCESS table, retaining in-frame rearrangements with V and J assigned. Such tables are incomplete; in checked studies, under half of the missing clones stem from an unresolved V gene, and the remainder is unexplained. V, J and clone size are those of that table, while D and trimming were read from the DNA. The sample table shows some 2,100,000 clones, and under 97% are seen once. 0.1% to 0.15% of the sample comes from the top ten.

Healthy HIV-negative adults with no recently reported acute infections or vaccinations were included as donors. Every donor was a Caucasian adult living in Nashville, Tennessee, USA. Magnetic negative selection was used to enrich CD4+ T cells, after which naive cells were positively selected on CD45RA and the negative fraction became the memory subset. Blood was obtained by leukapheresis, after which PBMCs were separated by Ficoll-Histopaque density gradient centrifugation and cryopreserved in liquid nitrogen vapor phase. Purity and quantity of every magnetically sorted T cell population were checked by analytical flow cytometry. Genomic DNA was isolated from every sorted fraction and measured by UV absorbance on a Nanodrop 2000c. Results the study describes overall, beyond this receptor: The genetic and exposure-history diversity represented was limited by the small number of donors. Pairwise subsampling led to the expectation that sequencing depth would affect the degree of clonotype sharing among donors. Sampling was restricted to blood, and TCR repertoires in tissue are likely to differ from TCR repertoires in blood. Clonotypes shared by all four sorted-subset donors showed higher generation probabilities than non-shared clonotypes. Even with the large sequencing depth, rarefaction of the sorted-subset datasets indicated that sequencing was incomplete. Sharing across a few donors was observed for 5% to 6.5% of naive CD4, over 3% of naive CD8, roughly 2.3% of memory CD4, and approximately 0.41% of memory CD8 clonotypes. Naive subsets generally had larger estimated clonotype richness than memory subsets.

Spanning cysteine to phenylalanine, the CDR3 consists of 14 amino acids. Of the read, only the CDR3 DNA is kept; its 42 bases are in frame from base 1. V loses 1 base at its end and J loses 3 bases; junction bases beyond the gene matches: 3. CDR1 and CDR2 were assigned from the germline V gene as SGHRS and YFSETQ. As concerns this clone: The antigen it binds to is not known. No base qualities exist here, and no much larger clone lies one base off it.

The clonotype originates from a man younger than 35 in good health. Specimen: naive CD4+ T cells sorted from blood. The intended sense of this specimen's cell subset or site label: CD45RA+ positively selected. The chain is assembled from TRBV5-1 and TRBJ2-7; the junction holds 8 bases that match TRBD1. The CDR3 protein: CASSLTGGYYEQYF. The DNA is TGCGCCAGCAGCTTGACAGGGGGTTACTACGAGCAGTACTTC.